Listed here are 2 T cell receptor beta chains from one sample, sequenced in a study of cytomegalovirus exposure and HLA in healthy donors. Amplification used 60 Vbeta primers and 13 Jbeta primers. Data came from immunoSEQ multiplex PCR; TCRdb stores just in-frame clones and leaves some out. The table records about 160,000 clones, 75% to 80% of them present only once. What was sequenced was PBMCs. These receptors came from a woman between 40 and 50 years old in good health and CMV-seronegative.

This clone occurred a few times. The J gene is TRBJ2-7, the V gene TRBV11-3; perhaps TRBD1 as D (5 bases). V lost 1 base and J lost 1, with 5 bases in between. This CDR3 comprises 13 residues. Germline V gene lookup returns CDR1 SGHNT and CDR2 YENEEA. The DNA of the CDR3 is TGTGCCAGCAGCTTAGGACAGTCCTACGAGCAGTACTTC. The encoded protein is CASSLGQSYEQYF.

The chain employs TRBV6-6 and TRBJ1-2, with TRBD1 matching over 7 bases. The V gene's germline CDR1 is MNHNY and CDR2 SVGAGI (reference sequence). The CDR3 contains 13 residues. The ends lost 5 bases at V and 4 bases at J; junction bases unmatched: 4. CDR3 protein: CASSLRDSYGYTF. The CDR3 DNA is TGTGCCAGCAGTCTTCGGGACAGCTATGGCTACACCTTC.